The 18 T cell receptor beta chains below come from one sample, sequenced in a study of cytomegalovirus exposure and HLA in healthy donors. The PCR used 60 Vbeta and 13 Jbeta primers. Data came from immunoSEQ multiplex PCR; TCRdb stores just in-frame clones and leaves some out. Of 170,000 or so clones listed, 84% are singletons. Sequencing input: PBMCs. These receptors were collected from a man aged 18 to 29 in good health and CMV-seronegative.

The sample holds one count of this clone. The CDR3 reads CASSIRGIGYEQYF. The CDR3 DNA reads TGTGCCAGTAGTATAAGGGGGATCGGTTACGAGCAGTACTTC. The V gene is TRBV19, the J gene TRBJ2-7; a possible D gene is TRBD1 (6 bases). The ends were cut back, 2 bases at V and 4 bases at J, with 12 bases in the middle. The CDR3 runs to 14 residues. Germline CDR1 reads LNHDA; CDR2 reads SQIVND (reference sequence).

The gene calls are TRBV7-9 and TRBJ1-1, with 8 bases that match TRBD1. The CDR3 length is 14 residues. After removal of 3 bases from V and 2 bases from J, the junction contained 2 bases not matched to a gene. Per germline, CDR1 SEHNR and CDR2 FQNEAQ (reference sequence). The CDR3 here is CASSLDRVNTEAFF. The CDR3 nucleotides are TGTGCCAGCAGCTTGGACAGGGTAAACACTGAAGCTTTCTTT.

The chain couples TRBV19 to TRBJ2-1, with TRBD2 matching 11 bases. This CDR3 comprises 15 residues. The trim removed 6 bases at V and 8 bases at J, leaving 9 bases unmatched. Germline V CDR1 and CDR2: LNHDA, SQIVND (reference sequence). CDR3 bases: TGTGCCAGTAGGCTTACTAGCGGGAGTATTCATGAGCAGTTCTTC. Translated: CASRLTSGSIHEQFF. Full variable domain (remainder filled in from reference TRBV19 and TRBJ2-1): DGGITQSPKYLFRKEGQNVTLSCEQNLNHDAMYWYRQDPGQGLRLIYYSQIVNDFQKGDIAEGYSVSREKKESFPLTVTSAQKNPTAFYLCASRLTSGSIHEQFFGPGTRLTVL.

The gene calls are TRBV6-1 and TRBJ1-2; D remains unclear. Per germline, CDR1 MNHNS and CDR2 SASEGT. Deletions cut 5 bases from V and 8 bases from J, with 15 bases between. This CDR3 is built from 13 residues. The CDR3 loop reads CASSIRTSRGYTF. Written as DNA, the CDR3 is TGTGCCAGCAGTATACGGACTTCCCGGGGCTACACCTTC.

The chain links TRBV2 to TRBJ1-1; 7 bases line up with TRBD1. Trimming at V came to 7 bases and at J to 1 base, leaving 12 bases not matched to a gene. CDR3 size: 16 residues. The V gene's germline CDR1 is SNHLY and CDR2 FYNNEI. This chain's CDR3 is CASITDRENWNTEAFF. Written as DNA, the CDR3 is TGTGCCAGCATTACCGACAGGGAGAATTGGAACACTGAAGCTTTCTTT.

Written as DNA, the CDR3 is TGTGCCCGAGGATCCACGAAGGCCGGCGGAAACACCATATATTTT. Its translation is CARGSTKAGGNTIYF. The V and J genes are TRBV7-9 and TRBJ1-3; D remains ambiguous. Deletions cut 11 bases from V and 4 bases from J, with 21 bases between. This CDR3 comprises 15 residues. Germline CDR1 SEHNR, CDR2 FQNEAQ (reference sequence).

This clone was seen more than once but under ten times. This chain connects TRBV28 to TRBJ1-1; D may be TRBD1 (5 bases). Germline lookup yields CDR1 MDHEN and CDR2 SYDVKM. The CDR3 loop spans 12 amino acids. V shed 3 bases and J shed 8 bases, with 10 bases lying between them. CDR3 sequence reads: CASSLWGREAFF. CDR3 sequence (DNA): TGTGCCAGCAGTTTGTGGGGCAGGGAAGCTTTCTTT.

The chain joins TRBV9 to TRBJ2-1, with unresolved D. Trimming took off 5 bases at V and 5 bases at J, with 5 bases between the two ends. The CDR3 runs to 11 residues. Looked up from germline, CDR1 is SGDLS and CDR2 is YYNGEE. CDR3 bases: TGTGCCAGCAGTTTAAACAATGAGCAGTTCTTC. It codes for CASSLNNEQFF. Full variable domain (missing parts from reference TRBV9 and TRBJ2-1): DSGVTQTPKHLITATGQRVTLRCSPRSGDLSVYWYQQSLDQGLQFLIQYYNGEERAKGNILERFSAQQFPDLHSELNLSSLELGDSALYFCASSLNNEQFFGPGTRLTVL.

The chain links TRBV6-6 to TRBJ1-5; possibly TRBD1 for D (5 bases). Germline V lookup: CDR1 MNHNY, CDR2 SVGAGI (reference sequence). This CDR3 is built from 14 residues. V was clipped by 2 bases and J by 5 bases, with 10 bases between them. The CDR3 nucleotides read TGTGCCAGCAGTTACGGGGGAGGAGATCAGCCCCAGCATTTT. Its translation: CASSYGGGDQPQHF.

The rearrangement links TRBV7-9 to TRBJ1-2, with 8 bases matching TRBD1. Germline CDR1 and CDR2: SEHNR and FQNEAQ (reference sequence). Unmatched junction bases numbered 10, after V lost 5 bases and J lost 2 bases. The CDR3 is made up of 16 amino acids. This chain's CDR3 is CASSLLGTGQNYGYTF. In DNA, the CDR3 is TGTGCCAGCAGCCTTTTAGGGACAGGACAGAACTATGGCTACACCTTC. The entire variable domain, with the rest obtained from reference TRBV7-9 and TRBJ1-2, is as follows: DTGVSQNPRHKITKRGQNVTFRCDPISEHNRLYWYRQTLGQGPEFLTYFQNEAQLEKSRLLSDRFSAERPKGSFSTLEIQRTEQGDSAMYLCASSLLGTGQNYGYTFGSGTRLTVV.

This clone showed up just a few times. The V call is TRBV15, the J call TRBJ2-5, with D uncertain. From germline, CDR1 is LNHNV and CDR2 YYDKDF (reference sequence). CDR3 length: 14 residues. V gave up 4 bases and J gave up 7 bases, with 16 bases separating them. The CDR3 DNA reads TGTGCCACCAGCACCTCCGCTTATCGAGGGACCCAGTACTTC. It yields the protein CATSTSAYRGTQYF.

The chain recombines TRBV5-6 with TRBJ2-7; 10 nucleotides match TRBD1. There are 13 residues in the CDR3. CDR1 SGHDT and CDR2 YYEEEE come from the germline V gene. J lost 5 bases, V lost 4 bases, and 3 bases had no gene match. In DNA, the CDR3 is TGTGCCAGCAGCACGACAGGGGGCGACGAGCAGTACTTC. Its translation: CASSTTGGDEQYF.

V gene TRBV5-1 combines with J gene TRBJ2-3, with D possibly matching TRBD1 (5 bases). Germline CDR1 SGHRS, CDR2 YFSETQ. The V and J ends lost 5 bases and 4 bases respectively, with 8 bases between them. The length of the CDR3 is 12 residues. CDR3 in DNA: TGCGCCAGCAGTAAGGGGCCAGATACGCAGTATTTT. It is translated as CASSKGPDTQYF.

The chain combines TRBV9 with TRBJ2-7, with 11 bases fitting TRBD2. This CDR3 comprises 16 residues. Per the germline V gene, CDR1 is SGDLS and CDR2 is YYNGEE. Trimming removed 3 bases from V and 2 bases from J; junction bases left unmatched: 7. The CDR3 DNA reads as TGTGCCAGCAGCGAAATAGCGGGAGGGCCTCCCTACGAGCAGTACTTC. The encoded protein is CASSEIAGGPPYEQYF.

V is TRBV11-2 and J is TRBJ2-1; 8 bases align to TRBD1. Germline CDR1 SGHAT, CDR2 FQNNGV. The CDR3 is 16 amino acids. J gave up 8 bases and V 5 bases, and 14 bases lay outside the gene matches. CDR3 region: CASSIARGHYSHEQFF. The CDR3, as DNA: TGTGCCAGCAGCATCGCCAGGGGGCATTACAGTCATGAGCAGTTCTTC.

V is TRBV10-3 and J is TRBJ1-2; D is ambiguous. Per the germline V gene, CDR1 is ENHRY and CDR2 is SYGVKD. V shed 3 bases and J shed 4 bases, with 9 bases lying between them. The CDR3 has 13 amino acids. The CDR3 reads CAISEEGSYGYTF. CDR3 sequence (DNA): TGTGCCATCAGTGAAGAGGGCAGCTATGGCTACACCTTC.

This chain connects TRBV5-6 to TRBJ1-1; D call uncertain. Germline assignment: CDR1 SGHDT and CDR2 YYEEEE. The V gene lost 4 bases and the J gene lost 5 bases, with 12 bases spanning the gap. CDR3 length equals 13 residues. The DNA of the CDR3 is TGTGCCAGCAGCCCGCCCGGGAGAACTGAAGCTTTCTTT. Protein product: CASSPPGRTEAFF.

The chain recombines TRBV6-6 with TRBJ1-2, with 7 positions matching TRBD1. Germline values: CDR1 MNHNY, CDR2 SVGAGI (reference sequence). Germline trimming cut 6 bases from V and 4 bases from J; bases unmatched to any gene: 8. This CDR3 is built from 14 residues. CDR3 DNA sequence: TGTGCCAGCAGGGAGGGGACAGCCCTCTATGGCTACACCTTC. It specifies CASREGTALYGYTF.